This T cell receptor (beta chain) was sequenced during a study of T-cell memory formation after mild COVID-19. This CDR3 has 14 amino acids. Germline V lookup: CDR1 SGHVS, CDR2 FQNEAQ. V lost 5 bases to trimming and J lost 7 bases, with 18 bases between them. One entry per CDR3 protein, called by TCRdb with MiXCR from the 5' RACE reads. This table has 550,000 to 650,000 distinct CDR3 sequences, roughly 17% appearing once. This chain connects TRBV7-8 to TRBJ2-7; tentative D call: TRBD2 (5 bases). The sample comprised PBMCs or a T cell subset sorted from them (not recorded which). The sequence was obtained from an adult woman who had mild COVID-19 (a few samples of this study predate the infection). Cell type and time point are not known. The CDR3 bases are TGTGCCAGCAGCCCTGCGGGCAGGAGGCGGGAGCAGTACTTC. Protein product: CASSPAGRRREQYF.